This T cell receptor (beta chain) was recorded in a study of blood T cell repertoires in COVID-19. The CDR3 covers 18 residues. The germline V gene encodes CDR1 SGHAT and CDR2 FQNNGV. Trimming at V came to 0 bases and at J to 2 bases, leaving 8 bases not matched to a gene. Assignments of participants to cohorts depended upon their own reported clinical history. The recovered donors of Cohort 3 showed two negative PCRs, clearance, or symptom resolution. Assay: immunoSEQ multiplex PCR; the TCRdb copy retains only in-frame clones and omits some. The sample has some 340,000 clones, over 80% seen once; the top ten hold about 5%.

This sequence joins TRBV11-2 and TRBJ2-7; 12 bases line up with TRBD2. The sequence derives from a woman aged 45-65 years who had recovered from COVID-19. Sequencing used PBMCs or T cells enriched from blood (not recorded which). CDR3 coding DNA: TGTGCCAGCAGCTTAGAGGTTACTAGCGGGGGGCCCGCCTACGAGCAGTACTTC. It translates to CASSLEVTSGGPAYEQYF.